A selection of T cell receptor beta chains follows, all from one sample in a study of blood T cell repertoires in COVID-19. TCRdb keeps only in-frame clones here, not all; method: immunoSEQ multiplex PCR. The sample has 200,000 to 250,000 clones, approximately 84% seen once; the top ten hold approximately 16%. Specimen: PBMCs or T cells enriched from blood (not recorded which). These receptors all stem from a man in his forties who had recovered from COVID-19. Both conserved end residues are part of each CDR3. A D gene is named only where the DNA matches it firmly. Only some rows state a clone size, as once, few, many or a class for expanded clones.

v_gene	abundance	j_gene	d_gene	CDR3aa	CDR3nt
TRBV4-1	-	TRBJ1-1	TRBD1	CASSQESTGGEAFF	TGCGCCAGCAGCCAAGAGAGTACAGGGGGCGAAGCTTTCTTT
TRBV30	-	TRBJ1-5	-	CAWSGVGLGNQPQHF	TGTGCCTGGAGTGGTGTGGGGCTTGGCAATCAGCCCCAGCATTTT
TRBV5-1	-	TRBJ2-1	TRBD2	CASSGAGGSYNEQFF	TGCGCCAGCAGCGGAGCGGGGGGGAGTTACAATGAGCAGTTCTTC
TRBV3-1/TRBV3-2	-	TRBJ1-1	-	CASSHFGITNGAFF	TGTGCCAGCAGCCACTTCGGGATTACCAACGGAGCTTTCTTT
TRBV28	-	TRBJ1-2	-	CASSSAGWWGYTF	TGTGCCAGCAGCTCCGCGGGTTGGTGGGGCTACACCTTC
TRBV19	-	TRBJ2-3	-	CASTGGGLTDTQYF	TGTGCCAGTACCGGGGGAGGACTCACAGATACGCAGTATTTT
TRBV6-2/TRBV6-3	-	TRBJ2-7	-	CASSFSRDSDIGNYEQYF	TGTGCCAGCAGTTTTTCCAGGGACTCCGACATCGGGAACTACGAGCAGTACTTC
TRBV18	-	TRBJ2-3	-	CASSPSGNTQYF	TGTGCCAGCTCACCTAGCGGAAATACGCAGTATTTT
TRBV28	-	TRBJ1-1	TRBD1	CASNRDSSMNTEAFF	TGTGCCAGCAACCGGGACAGTTCCATGAACACTGAAGCTTTCTTT
TRBV7-2	-	TRBJ2-3	-	CASSLYTGSSTDTQYF	TGTGCCAGCAGCTTATATACGGGTTCGAGCACAGATACGCAGTATTTT
TRBV4-2	-	TRBJ2-7	TRBD2	CASRQRLAGYYEQYF	TGTGCCAGCAGGCAGAGACTAGCGGGATACTACGAGCAGTACTTC
TRBV9	-	TRBJ1-1	-	CASSPETDMNTEAFF	TGTGCCAGCAGCCCAGAGACAGATATGAACACTGAAGCTTTCTTT
TRBV18	few	TRBJ2-5	TRBD2	CASSPMAGVGETQYF	TGTGCCAGCTCACCGATGGCGGGAGTGGGCGAGACCCAGTACTTC
TRBV6-1	-	TRBJ2-7	-	CASSDQGGGEQYF	TGTGCCAGCAGTGACCAGGGGGGCGGCGAGCAGTACTTC
TRBV5-4	-	TRBJ1-2	-	CASSGTRAGLDGYTF	TGTGCCAGCAGCGGGACACGGGCAGGGCTCGATGGCTACACCTTC
TRBV28	once	TRBJ1-5	-	CASSISNQPQHF	TGTGCCAGCAGTATAAGCAATCAGCCCCAGCATTTT
TRBV7-3	once	TRBJ1-1	-	CASSLDKNTEAFF	TGTGCCAGCAGCTTAGACAAGAACACTGAAGCTTTCTTT
TRBV27	few	TRBJ1-6	-	CASSPNLNSPLHF	TGTGCCAGCAGTCCTAACCTGAATTCACCCCTCCACTTT
TRBV7-9	-	TRBJ2-3	TRBD1	CASSLGTGGPDTQYF	TGTGCCAGCAGCCTAGGGACAGGGGGCCCAGATACGCAGTATTTT
TRBV7-9	-	TRBJ2-3	-	CASSPAAGPGTDTQYF	TGTGCCAGCAGCCCCGCCGCGGGGCCTGGCACAGATACGCAGTATTTT
TRBV6-6	-	TRBJ1-6	TRBD1	CASSFPPDRGGSPLHF	TGTGCCAGCAGTTTTCCCCCGGACAGGGGAGGCTCACCCCTCCACTTT
TRBV2	-	TRBJ1-1	-	CASMVDSLNTEAFF	TGTGCCAGCATGGTGGACAGTCTGAACACTGAAGCTTTCTTT
TRBV28	few	TRBJ2-1	-	CASSLYPGEDEQFF	TGTGCCAGCAGTTTATACCCAGGGGAAGATGAGCAGTTCTTC
TRBV6-1	-	TRBJ1-3	TRBD1	CASSARGDRGLGSGNTIYF	TGTGCCAGCAGTGCCCGGGGGGACAGGGGGCTCGGGTCTGGAAACACCATATATTTT
TRBV5-5	-	TRBJ1-4	-	CASSLSSGQHEKLFF	TGTGCCAGCAGCTTGTCCAGCGGGCAGCATGAAAAACTGTTTTTT
TRBV3-1/TRBV3-2	-	TRBJ2-3	-	CASSFRLDSTDTQYF	TGTGCCAGCAGCTTCCGACTAGATAGCACAGATACGCAGTATTTT
TRBV21-1	-	TRBJ1-4	-	CASSKADRGVFGNEKLFF	TGTGCCAGCAGCAAAGCGGACAGGGGCGTATTCGGGAATGAAAAACTGTTTTTT
TRBV5-5	few	TRBJ1-1	-	CASSPHATGSNTEAFF	TGTGCCAGCAGCCCCCACGCGACAGGCTCAAACACTGAAGCTTTCTTT
TRBV2	-	TRBJ1-2	TRBD1	CASSGSGTGAGNYGYTF	TGTGCCAGCAGTGGTTCCGGGACAGGGGCTGGCAACTATGGCTACACCTTC
TRBV3-1/TRBV3-2	once	TRBJ2-7	-	CASSPLTVNGPYEQYF	TGTGCCAGCAGCCCCTTGACAGTAAATGGGCCCTACGAGCAGTACTTC
TRBV19	-	TRBJ2-7	TRBD1	CASSRTGDYEQYF	TGTGCCAGTAGTAGGACAGGAGACTACGAGCAGTACTTC
TRBV6-5	-	TRBJ2-1	TRBD2	CASTPVAGGPNEQFF	TGTGCCAGCACCCCTGTAGCGGGAGGGCCGAATGAGCAGTTCTTC
TRBV14	-	TRBJ1-2	-	CASSQDLRGRNYGYTF	TGTGCCAGCAGCCAAGATCTAAGGGGCCGTAACTATGGCTACACCTTC
TRBV27	-	TRBJ1-1	-	CASSLKRDTEAFF	TGTGCCAGCAGTTTAAAGAGGGACACTGAAGCTTTCTTT
TRBV5-1	-	TRBJ2-5	TRBD1	CASSETTGVGETQYF	TGCGCCAGCAGCGAAACAACAGGGGTCGGGGAGACCCAGTACTTC
TRBV29-1	-	TRBJ1-5	-	CSVGSANQPQHF	TGCAGCGTTGGTTCAGCGAATCAGCCCCAGCATTTT
TRBV5-6	-	TRBJ1-2	TRBD1	CASSWTDRESIGYTF	TGTGCCAGCAGCTGGACTGACAGGGAGTCGATAGGCTACACCTTC
TRBV4-1	-	TRBJ1-5	-	CASSQEPGSSNQPQHF	TGCGCCAGCAGCCAAGAACCAGGGTCTAGCAATCAGCCCCAGCATTTT
TRBV27	-	TRBJ2-1	-	CASSLLGQGQFF	TGTGCCAGCAGTTTACTGGGACAAGGGCAGTTCTTC
TRBV6-6	-	TRBJ1-5	-	CASSYATQGNQPQHF	TGTGCCAGCAGTTACGCGACTCAGGGGAATCAGCCCCAGCATTTT
TRBV28	-	TRBJ2-3	-	CASSLPGSTDTQYF	TGTGCCAGCAGTTTACCGGGGTCAACAGATACGCAGTATTTT
TRBV4-1	-	TRBJ1-6	TRBD1	CASSLGQGDSPLHF	TGCGCCAGCAGCTTGGGACAGGGCGATTCACCCCTCCACTTT
TRBV24-1	-	TRBJ2-1	TRBD1	CATSDILGQGGDEQFF	TGTGCCACCAGTGATATTTTGGGACAGGGGGGCGATGAGCAGTTCTTC
TRBV7-8	-	TRBJ1-5	-	CASSPVVGGGSQPQHF	TGTGCCAGCAGCCCGGTGGTTGGGGGGGGGAGTCAGCCCCAGCATTTT
TRBV2	-	TRBJ1-5	-	CASRESQPQHF	TGTGCCAGCAGGGAGTCGCAGCCCCAGCATTTT
TRBV27	-	TRBJ1-2	TRBD1	CASSFLRTGEGYTF	TGTGCCAGCAGTTTCCTAAGGACAGGGGAAGGCTACACCTTC
TRBV19	-	TRBJ1-5	-	CASSPPDRKQPQHF	TGTGCCAGTAGCCCGCCAGACAGGAAGCAGCCCCAGCATTTT
TRBV11-3	-	TRBJ2-1	-	CASSLGTEAHEQFF	TGTGCCAGCAGCTTAGGAACGGAGGCCCATGAGCAGTTCTTC
TRBV19	-	TRBJ1-1	TRBD1	CASRGQGITEAFF	TGTGCCAGTCGGGGACAGGGGATCACTGAAGCTTTCTTT
TRBV5-5	-	TRBJ1-6	-	CASSIEQRDSPLHF	TGTGCCAGCAGCATTGAACAACGGGATTCACCCCTCCACTTT